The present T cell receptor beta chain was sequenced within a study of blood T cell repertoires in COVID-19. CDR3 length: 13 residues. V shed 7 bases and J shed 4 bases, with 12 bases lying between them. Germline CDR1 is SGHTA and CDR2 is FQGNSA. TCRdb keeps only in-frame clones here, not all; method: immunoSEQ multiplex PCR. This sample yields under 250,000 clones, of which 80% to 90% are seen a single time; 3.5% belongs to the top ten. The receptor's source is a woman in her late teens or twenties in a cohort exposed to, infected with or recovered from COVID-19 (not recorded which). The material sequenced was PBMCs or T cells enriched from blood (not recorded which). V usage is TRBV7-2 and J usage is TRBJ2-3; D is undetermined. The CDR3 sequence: CASNHSPPDTQYF. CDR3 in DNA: TGTGCCAGCAACCACAGCCCCCCAGATACGCAGTATTTT.